This is a list of T cell receptor beta chains from one sample in a study of cytomegalovirus exposure and HLA in healthy donors. Assay: immunoSEQ multiplex PCR; the TCRdb copy retains only in-frame clones and omits some. The ten top clones account for about 2.2%, within a sample of tens of thousands of clones. The sequenced sample consisted of PBMCs. The receptor set was obtained from a female donor in good health and CMV-seronegative. CDR3s leave out the opening cysteine and the closing phenylalanine or tryptophan.

j_call	v_call	cdr3_aa
TRBJ1-3	TRBV30	AWSVLQADTIY
TRBJ1-3	TRBV30	ACRRDRATGNTIY
TRBJ2-7	TRBV6-5	VTGDSSYEQY
TRBJ1-2	TRBV7-9	ASSLSQDYGYT
TRBJ2-3	TRBV5-1	ASSLISPADTQY
TRBJ2-7	TRBV9	ASSVGLADSYEQY
TRBJ1-6	TRBV30	ALEVQNSPLH
TRBJ1-1	TRBV27	ASSLRQGGTEAF
TRBJ2-7	TRBV7-3	ASSQAGGTYEQY
TRBJ1-4	TRBV30	AWSASTGGNEKLF
TRBJ1-5	TRBV4-3	ASSQDGGGNQPQH
TRBJ2-7	TRBV4-3	ASSDGLDSYEQY
TRBJ1-6	TRBV30	AWSVTGTGVSLH
TRBJ1-1	TRBV19	ASSIARGMNTEAF
TRBJ1-2	TRBV30	ARYRAGGGYT
TRBJ1-5	TRBV12-5	ASGLKPGQGSNQPQH
TRBJ2-1	TRBV30	AWTARRDNEQF
TRBJ1-5	TRBV6-1	ASSERRGGGNQPQH
TRBJ2-1	TRBV6-5	ASSYHSGLVGNEQF
TRBJ2-3	TRBV4-2	ASSHSSGTSTDKQY
TRBJ1-6	TRBV27	ASSPSWGRDNSPLH
TRBJ1-4	TRBV1	TSSQDGGDEKLF
TRBJ1-1	TRBV18	ASSLKSESNTEAF
TRBJ1-2	TRBV19	ASSPGQGLNYGYT
TRBJ1-1	TRBV9	ASSVESNTEAF
TRBJ1-1	TRBV6-1	ASSEYPGQGITEAF
TRBJ1-2	TRBV9	ASSVAARDYGYT
TRBJ2-7	TRBV4-2	ASSQSRDEQY
TRBJ2-1	TRBV10-3	AISEGSSGRRHEQF
TRBJ2-7	TRBV6-5	ASSPRPDRDYEQY
TRBJ1-2	TRBV6-6	ASSYPGDYGYT
TRBJ2-7	TRBV5-1	ASSIGGERGAYEQY
TRBJ1-1	TRBV27	ASWRGGNTEAF